These 20 T cell receptor beta chains came from one sample sequenced in a study of patients and donors after allogeneic stem cell transplantation (dated by TCRdb to 2018 to 2021). Preparation of the library involved RT-PCR. The data were produced on a NextSeq 550. Using fastp trimming at Q25 and MiXCR clonotype assembly, TCRdb reanalyzed the public sequencing data and kept in-frame beta chains. One record per CDR3 amino acid sequence lists the most common genes and DNA. Counted in this sample were about 960,000 distinct CDR3 sequences; about a sixth of them appeared once. The top ten constitute 5% to 7.5% of the sample. Input material: blood, either unsorted or a sorted T cell fraction (not recorded which). The source of these receptors is a human donor who was either an allogeneic HSCT recipient or a stem cell or donor lymphocyte infusion donor (not recorded which). It is not recorded whose cells these are; they may come from a transplant donor.

The chain carries TRBV6-5 and TRBJ1-1, with 7 bases aligning to TRBD1. Germline V gene lookup returns CDR1 MNHEY and CDR2 SVGAGI. V shed 4 bases and J 4 bases; nucleotides not matched to a gene: 9. This CDR3 has 15 residues. CDR3 loop: CASSSTGAGSTEAFF. CDR3 bases: TGTGCCAGCAGTTCCACAGGGGCAGGGAGCACTGAAGCTTTCTTT.

CDR3 in amino acids: CSADGTTKETQYF. The CDR3 coding sequence is TGCAGTGCCGACGGGACTACCAAAGAGACCCAGTACTTC. This chain uses TRBV20-1 with TRBJ2-5; TRBD2 aligns across 7 bases. This CDR3 region has 13 residues. Germline values: CDR1 DFQATT, CDR2 SNEGSKA (reference sequence). Losses at the gene ends were 6 bases for V and 3 bases for J; bases not matched to a gene: 7.

The table lists this clonotype with a few counts. The V gene is TRBV4-1, the J gene TRBJ2-1; 8 nucleotides line up with TRBD1. V gave up 0 bases and J gave up 8 bases; unmatched junction bases: 9. There are 16 residues in the CDR3. The germline V gene has CDR1 MGHRA and CDR2 YSYEKL. CDR3 amino acids: CASSQDFPGGEDEQFF. The CDR3 bases are TGCGCCAGCAGCCAAGATTTCCCAGGGGGCGAAGATGAGCAGTTCTTC.

This clonotype has a count of ten or more. The J gene is TRBJ1-5, the V gene TRBV6-1; TRBD1 is a possible D gene (5 bases). Trimming stripped 5 bases from V and 6 bases from J, with 17 bases between. Per germline, CDR1 MNHNS and CDR2 SASEGT. CDR3 size: 15 residues. The CDR3 sequence: CASSPRLGGGQPQHF. The CDR3 coding sequence is TGTGCCAGCAGTCCCCGCCTTGGGGGTGGTCAGCCCCAGCATTTT.

The CDR3 sequence is CASSVTTRAESTDTQYF. The CDR3 DNA reads TGTGCCAGCAGCGTGACAACTAGGGCAGAAAGCACAGATACGCAGTATTTT. This chain connects TRBV5-6 to TRBJ2-3; D is possibly TRBD2 (5 bases). This CDR3 has 17 residues. In germline, CDR1 is SGHDT, CDR2 YYEEEE. V shed 4 bases and J shed 0 bases, with 18 bases lying between them.

At least ten counts were recorded for this clonotype. V and J are TRBV4-3 and TRBJ2-7; D is undetermined. From germline, CDR1 is LGHNA and CDR2 YSLEER. The CDR3 has 16 residues. The germline V and J ends were trimmed by 4 bases and 5 bases, with 21 bases remaining between them. CDR3 amino acids: CASSPGFQLSTHEQYF. Here the CDR3 DNA reads TGCGCCAGCAGCCCCGGTTTCCAGCTTTCTACACACGAGCAGTACTTC.

This chain uses TRBV19 with TRBJ2-6; D is unresolved. The CDR3 runs 16 residues. In germline, CDR1 is LNHDA, CDR2 SQIVND (reference sequence). V was clipped by 7 bases and J by 0 bases, with 13 bases between them. CDR3 region: CASKPEPNSGANVLTF. The CDR3 nucleotides are TGTGCCAGTAAGCCCGAACCCAACTCTGGGGCCAACGTCCTGACTTTC.

The CDR3 DNA sequence: TGTGCCAGCAGTGATGCGGGGAGCTCCTACAATGAGCAGTTCTTC. Translated: CASSDAGSSYNEQFF. The V gene is TRBV2, the J gene TRBJ2-1, with D perhaps TRBD2 (6 bases). V shed 3 bases and J shed 0 bases, with 9 bases lying between them. This CDR3 has 15 amino acids. Germline CDR1 is SNHLY and CDR2 is FYNNEI.

The chain uses TRBV14 and TRBJ1-6, with 9 positions matching TRBD1. Germline CDR1 SGHDN, CDR2 FVKESK. V was clipped by 3 bases and J by 7 bases; unmatched bases: 1. This CDR3 has 14 residues. CDR3 sequence (DNA): TGTGCCAGCAGCCAGGACAGGGGAAATTCACCCCTCCACTTT. Translating gives CASSQDRGNSPLHF.

The chain links TRBV21-1 to TRBJ2-7; TRBD1 is taken as the D call from the table, unchecked against the DNA. TRBV21-1 constitutes a pseudogene. The CDR3 is made up of 14 amino acids. CDR3 sequence: CASRGVEGSYEQYF. CDR3 nucleotide sequence: TGTGCCAGCCGGGGGGTAGAGGGATCCTACGAGCAGTACTTC.

The chain joins TRBV9 to TRBJ1-2; D is perhaps TRBD1 (5 bases). Germline V gives CDR1 SGDLS, CDR2 YYNGEE. The CDR3 is made up of 12 amino acids. Trimming cost V 6 bases and J 2 bases, with 8 bases left between them. CDR3 sequence: CASTGHNYGYTF. CDR3 DNA: TGTGCCAGCACCGGACACAACTATGGCTACACCTTC.

V usage is TRBV30 and J usage is TRBJ2-7; TRBD1 matches 7 bases. This CDR3 is built from 12 residues. Looked up from germline, CDR1 is GTSNPN and CDR2 is SVGIG (reference sequence). J lost 3 bases, V lost 2 bases, and 1 base had no gene match. The CDR3 region has the DNA TGTGCCTGGAGTTCAGGGGGCTACGAGCAGTACTTC. Its protein is CAWSSGGYEQYF.

This clonotype turned up a few times. This chain connects TRBV12-3 or TRBV12-4 to TRBJ1-1; D is perhaps TRBD1 (6 bases). The CDR3 is 12 residues long. Between the trimmed V and J ends, which lost 4 bases and 6 bases, there was a span of 9 bases. The CDR3 region is CASSSGQSEAFF. The CDR3 bases are TGTGCCAGCAGTTCCGGACAGTCTGAAGCTTTCTTT.

The V call is TRBV24-1, the J call TRBJ2-3; 7 bases agree with TRBD1. Germline CDR1 reads KGHDR; CDR2 reads SFDVKD. V trimming: 7 bases; J trimming: 11 bases; junction bases outside the gene matches: 17. The CDR3 runs 15 residues. The CDR3 nucleotides read TGTGCCACCAGCCCTACCGGGACAGCGGAGTCGAGGCAGTATTTT. It is translated as CATSPTGTAESRQYF.

This clonotype was seen just once. This chain joins TRBV4-2 and TRBJ2-3; TRBD1 matches at 10 bases. Germline CDR1 LGHNA, CDR2 YNFKEQ. The CDR3 covers 15 residues. The ends lost 4 bases at V and 4 bases at J; junction bases unmatched: 5. The CDR3 region is CASSRGDRGPDTQYF. The CDR3 DNA sequence: TGTGCCAGCAGCCGGGGGGACAGGGGACCAGATACGCAGTATTTT.

This clonotype has only a few counts. This chain joins TRBV5-1 and TRBJ2-2; 7 bases map to TRBD1. The V gene's germline CDR1 is SGHRS and CDR2 YFSETQ. V shed 4 bases, J shed 2 bases, and the junction held 11 bases outside the gene matches. CDR3 length: 17 amino acids. Here the CDR3 reads CASSPDRSWANTGELFF. DNA for the CDR3: TGCGCCAGCAGCCCGGACAGGAGTTGGGCTAACACCGGGGAGCTGTTTTTT.

In this sample, this clonotype turned up a few times. This rearrangement joins TRBV20-1 to TRBJ2-7; the D is unclear. The CDR3 runs 12 residues. The germline V and J ends were trimmed by 2 bases and 2 bases, with 7 bases remaining between them. From germline, CDR1 is DFQATT and CDR2 SNEGSKA (reference sequence). In DNA, the CDR3 is TGCAGTGCTAGACCGGCAACCTACGAGCAGTACTTC. Translating it yields CSARPATYEQYF.

This chain uses TRBV5-1 with TRBJ2-1; 10 bases are shared with TRBD2. Germline-derived CDR1 and CDR2 are SGHRS and YFSETQ. Trimming removed 2 bases from V and 7 bases from J; junction bases left unmatched: 9. The CDR3 contains 16 residues. Written as DNA, the CDR3 is TGCGCCAGCAGCTTTCCCAGCGGGAGGGGTTCAAATGAGCAGTTCTTC. This codes for CASSFPSGRGSNEQFF.

This clonotype has at least ten counts. The chain combines TRBV29-1 with TRBJ1-4, with D unclear. CDR1 and CDR2 (germline): SQVTM, ANQGSEA. The length of the CDR3 is 14 residues. V lost 4 bases and J lost 3, with 12 bases in between. The CDR3 nucleotides are TGCAGCGTTGTGGGAGAGGCGGCTAATGAAAAACTGTTTTTT. Encoded protein: CSVVGEAANEKLFF.

This CDR3 is CASSLTSGGPLTDTQYF. In DNA, the CDR3 is TGCGCCAGCAGCTTAACTAGCGGGGGGCCGCTCACAGATACGCAGTATTTT. The chain uses TRBV5-1 and TRBJ2-3; TRBD2 agrees at 12 bases. CDR3 length: 17 amino acids. Germline V gives CDR1 SGHRS, CDR2 YFSETQ. V trimming: 2 bases; J trimming: 2 bases; junction bases outside the gene matches: 6.